This T cell receptor (beta chain) was recovered during a study of metastatic and nonmetastatic thyroid tumors. Study-level findings and limits: Patients with malignant thyroid tumors reportedly had significantly higher TCR beta diversity than those with benign nodules, in blood and tumor.

Each patient came to thyroid surgery without any prior treatment (of any kind). Authors' data handling: The distant-metastasis classifier for papillary thyroid cancer was built from CDR3 differences across clinicopathological groups. TCRdb re-analyzed the PCR reads using MiXCR. The V and J calls follow TCRdb's processing rather than the paper's. The sample shows some 22,000 clones, roughly a quarter of them seen only once. The length of the CDR3 is 16 residues. Per the germline V gene, CDR1 is SGDLS and CDR2 is YYNGEE. Losses at the gene ends were 0 bases for V and 2 bases for J; bases not matched to a gene: 5. Notes on this clone: Its antigen is unidentified.

The sequencing sample was made of tumor tissue. The V call is TRBV9, the J call TRBJ1-2; 9 bases map to TRBD1. The TCR was taken from a male donor with papillary thyroid cancer or a benign thyroid nodule (not recorded which). Some clones in this sample may be carry-over from other donors' samples. The CDR3 DNA sequence: TGTGCCAGCAGCGTAGCCGCCGGGACAGGGAACTATGGCTACACCTTC. Its translation: CASSVAAGTGNYGYTF.